The 8 T cell receptor beta chains presented below share a single source sample, sequenced in a study of blood T cell repertoires in COVID-19. Clones were sequenced by immunoSEQ multiplex PCR, and TCRdb holds only the in-frame ones, with some missing. Found here are 150,000 to 200,000 clones, around 85% of them singletons; the top ten hold approximately 10%. The sequenced sample consisted of peripheral blood. The receptors derive from a woman aged 60-75 years with COVID-19, enrolled during active disease.

The chain recombines TRBV5-1 with TRBJ2-2, with 9 bases matching TRBD2. Germline V CDR1 and CDR2: SGHRS, YFSETQ. With 0 bases clipped from V and 5 bases from J, the junction kept 5 bases outside the gene matches. The CDR3 length is 16 residues. CDR3 DNA: TGCGCCAGCAGCTTGGGAGTAGCGGGAGCGACCGGGGAGCTGTTTTTT. As protein: CASSLGVAGATGELFF.

The rearrangement joins TRBV2 to TRBJ1-2; 10 positions match TRBD1. The V gene's germline CDR1 is SNHLY and CDR2 FYNNEI. The junction had 6 bases not matched to a gene; V was cut back by 11 bases and J by 6 bases. The length of the CDR3 is 12 residues. The CDR3 reads CAGDRGRDGYTF. CDR3 in DNA: TGTGCCGGGGACAGGGGAAGGGATGGCTACACCTTC.

The rearrangement links TRBV29-1 to TRBJ2-7; D might be TRBD1 (6 bases). The V end lost 6 bases, the J end lost 9 bases, and 21 bases lay between the germline ends. CDR1 is SQVTM and CDR2 is ANQGSEA in the germline V gene. CDR3 length: 13 amino acids. The CDR3 DNA reads as TGCAGCGTGGGGGCAGGGACCAGGGGACGGCAGTACTTC. The encoded protein is CSVGAGTRGRQYF.

This clone was seen more than once but under ten times. The chain joins TRBV28 to TRBJ2-1; D is uncertain. The CDR3 runs 17 residues. From germline, CDR1 is MDHEN and CDR2 SYDVKM. V was clipped by 3 bases and J by 0 bases, with 15 bases between them. The DNA for the CDR3 is TGTGCCAGCAGTTTCTCGCCTGACTCCAGCTCCTACAATGAGCAGTTCTTC. Translated: CASSFSPDSSSYNEQFF.

This clone was observed a handful of times. V usage is TRBV30 and J usage is TRBJ2-1, with D maybe TRBD2 (7 bases). This CDR3 has 14 residues. Germline values: CDR1 GTSNPN, CDR2 SVGIG (reference sequence). V was cut by 3 bases and J by 10 bases, with 19 bases left in between. CDR3 DNA sequence: TGTGCCTGGAGAATCGGGGGGCCAGGAGGCGAGCAGTTCTTC. This encodes CAWRIGGPGGEQFF.

This chain uses TRBV7-2 with TRBJ2-7; 12 positions agree with TRBD2. With V trimmed by 6 bases and J by 5 bases, 2 bases remained unmatched. This CDR3 has 13 residues. In germline, CDR1 is SGHTA, CDR2 FQGNSA. CDR3 DNA sequence: TGTGCCAGCAGGGCTAGCGGGAGGGACGAGCAGTACTTC. It yields the protein CASRASGRDEQYF. Drawing the rest from reference TRBV7-2 and TRBJ2-7, the complete variable domain is GAGVSQSPSNKVTEKGKDVELRCDPISGHTALYWYRQSLGQGLEFLIYFQGNSAPDKSGLPSDRFSAERTGGSVSTLTIQRTQQEDSAVYLCASRASGRDEQYFGPGTRLTVT.

The V gene is TRBV28, the J gene TRBJ1-6; TRBD1 might be the D (5 bases). Germline values: CDR1 MDHEN, CDR2 SYDVKM. The CDR3 totals 14 residues. Between the trimmed V and J ends, which lost 3 bases and 10 bases, there was a span of 13 bases. CDR3 loop: CASSFQRTKSPLHF. CDR3 DNA: TGTGCCAGCAGTTTTCAGAGGACAAAGTCACCCCTCCACTTT. Combining the CDR3 with reference TRBV28 and TRBJ1-6 gives the whole variable domain DVKVTQSSRYLVKRTGEKVFLECVQDMDHENMFWYRQDPGLGLRLIYFSYDVKMKEKGDIPEGYSVSREKKERFSLILESASTNQTSMYLCASSFQRTKSPLHFGNGTRLTVT.

In its sample, this clone was seen a few times. This chain connects TRBV27 to TRBJ1-2; 7 nucleotides align to TRBD1. The junction had 15 bases not matched to a gene; V was cut back by 2 bases and J by 3 bases. The germline V gene has CDR1 MNHEY and CDR2 SMNVEV (reference sequence). This CDR3 region has 18 residues. CDR3 nucleotides: TGTGCCAGCAGTTTAATGTCTTTCGGGAGGGGGCGCGACTATGGCTACACCTTC. Amino acids: CASSLMSFGRGRDYGYTF.